This passage covers 5 T cell receptor beta chains from one sample sequenced in a study of blood T cell repertoires in COVID-19. TCRdb keeps only in-frame clones here, not all; method: immunoSEQ multiplex PCR. The top ten clones hold 1.4% to 1.5% of a sample with over 400,000 clones, about nine tenths of them seen once. Source material: peripheral blood. Source of these receptors: a woman aged 30 to 39 with active or convalescent COVID-19.

The chain joins TRBV1 to TRBJ2-1; TRBD2, the table's D call, lacks a check against the DNA. TRBV1 corresponds to a pseudogene. The CDR3 is 17 amino acids. In DNA form, the CDR3 reads TGCACCAGCAGCCAAGAGAAGAGAAGCGGGAGGTCGGGTGAGCAGTTCTTC. Amino acids: CTSSQEKRSGRSGEQFF.

The rearrangement links TRBV18 to TRBJ1-2, with 7 bases fitting TRBD1. V lost 4 bases and J lost 1; bases outside the gene matches: 3. This CDR3 is built from 14 residues. The germline CDR1 and CDR2 sequences are KGHSH and LQKENI. CDR3: CASSQNRGNYGYTF. Here the CDR3 DNA reads TGTGCCAGCTCACAAAACAGGGGTAACTATGGCTACACCTTC.

This sequence joins TRBV15 and TRBJ2-3, with TRBD2 matching over 8 bases. Losses at the gene ends were 5 bases for V and 6 bases for J; bases not matched to a gene: 16. Germline assignment: CDR1 LNHNV and CDR2 YYDKDF (reference sequence). The CDR3 is 17 residues long. This CDR3 reads CATSPPGGDTAGDTQYF. The CDR3 DNA is TGTGCCACCAGCCCCCCGGGGGGGGATACGGCTGGGGATACGCAGTATTTT.

This clone was counted a few times. The V and J genes are TRBV2 and TRBJ2-1, with 8 nucleotides matching TRBD1. Germline V lookup: CDR1 SNHLY, CDR2 FYNNEI. V lost 10 bases and J lost 4; bases outside the gene matches: 9. The length of the CDR3 is 14 residues. CDR3: CANLDRGRYNEQFF. DNA of the CDR3: TGTGCCAACCTAGACAGGGGTAGGTACAATGAGCAGTTCTTC.

This chain connects TRBV10-1 to TRBJ1-5; D perhaps matches TRBD1 (5 bases). Between the trimmed V and J ends, which lost 2 bases and 6 bases, there was a span of 8 bases. The germline gives CDR1 WNHNN, CDR2 SYGVQD (reference sequence). The CDR3 loop spans 13 amino acids. The CDR3 region has the DNA TGCGCCAGCAGTGAGCAGGGTGGTCAGCCCCAGCATTTT. Translated: CASSEQGGQPQHF.